The clone carrying this T cell receptor beta chain was seen a handful of times. Its antigen remains unidentified. Each donor had at least one pre-ART and at least two post-ART PBMC samples. Without exception, participants with HIV were treated in the United States. With survey level as its setting, the immunoSEQ assay was v3.0. The method was immunoSEQ multiplex PCR; TCRdb's version includes in-frame clones alone and lacks a portion of them. The sample has around 20,000 clones, over 75% seen once. CDR3 length: 14 amino acids. Looked up from germline, CDR1 is MNHEY and CDR2 is SMNVEV (reference sequence). Trimming at V came to 8 bases and at J to 5 bases, leaving 5 bases not matched to a gene. This record belongs to a study of long-term antiretroviral therapy in people with HIV. Across the whole study: Collection of the earliest samples took place about a decade ahead of the 2015 immediate-ART recommendation.

Notes on the study in general: HIV repertoires covered narrower CDR3 length ranges than controls did.

This clonotype was obtained from a woman aged 35 to 49 with HIV. The starting material was unsorted PBMCs, obtained at the start of antiretroviral therapy, before treatment. The chain has TRBV27 and TRBJ1-6; 8 bases agree with TRBD1. The chain's CDR3 is CASGKTGDNSPLHF. The CDR3 region has the DNA TGTGCCAGCGGAAAGACAGGGGATAATTCACCCCTCCACTTT.